This T cell receptor (beta chain) was sequenced in a study of PD-L1 blockade in urothelial cancer. The CDR3 extends over 17 amino acids. The V and J ends lost 6 bases and 8 bases, in that order; junction bases with no gene match: 18. Germline loops: CDR1 MGHRA, CDR2 YSYEKL. As to time point: pretreatment peripheral blood. Profiling relied on immunoSEQ multiplex PCR, and the TCRdb table lists in-frame clones only, not all of them. The table records tens of thousands of clones, less than 90% of them present only once. This clonotype was sampled from a woman between 65 and 79 years old with urothelial cancer. The sequenced sample was PBMCs, obtained around atezolizumab (anti-PD-L1) treatment. The chain is built from TRBV4-1 and TRBJ2-1; 8 positions agree with TRBD1. The CDR3 nucleotides read TGCGCCAGCAGTCTGACAGGGGCCAGCGGACTTGGGGATGAGCAGTTCTTC. This translates into CASSLTGASGLGDEQFF.